The source of this T cell receptor beta chain is a study of T cell responses to AZD1222 COVID-19 vaccine. A note on this clone: The antigen remains unidentified.

Sequencing used immunoSEQ multiplex PCR; TCRdb keeps in-frame clones, though not all of them. The sample consists of 120,000 to 150,000 clones, about 90% of them appearing once. Study results and limitations: White British donors predominated, females outnumbered males, and clonal diversity was possibly underestimated.

The clonotype originates from an adult in good health. Sequenced here: peripheral blood, sampled on day 0 of AZD1222 vaccination.

CDR3 region: CASSFKRPGTMNTEAFF. CDR3 in DNA: TGTGCCAGTAGCTTCAAGAGGCCAGGGACGATGAACACTGAAGCTTTCTTT. The V call is TRBV19, the J call TRBJ1-1; maybe TRBD1 (5 bases). The V gene lost 6 bases and the J gene lost 0 bases, with 20 bases spanning the gap. The V gene's germline CDR1 is LNHDA and CDR2 SQIVND (reference sequence). The CDR3 has 17 residues.